Listed below are T cell receptor beta chains from one sample, sequenced in a study of blood T cell repertoires in COVID-19. Repertoires were generated with immunoSEQ multiplex PCR, while TCRdb's copy carries only in-frame clones and drops some. The sample includes tens of thousands of clones, 75% to 90% of them seen just once. Material for sequencing was peripheral blood. The source of these receptors is a human donor with acute or convalescent COVID-19. The donor label of this sample is uncertain. Each CDR3 is given with its conserved first and last residue. The D gene is left open where the match is weak. Expanded clones are given a class, and other clones once, few, many or no size at all.

>-|TRBV2|-|TRBJ1-4
TGTGCCAGCAATGGTGGGGCTGCTAATGAAAAACTGTTTTTT
CASNGGAANEKLFF
>TRBD2|TRBV3-1/TRBV3-2|few|TRBJ2-1
TGTGCCAGCAGCCAAGATCTGGGGGAGGGCCTCTACAATGAGCAGTTCTTC
CASSQDLGEGLYNEQFF
>-|TRBV28|-|TRBJ1-5
TGTGCCAGCAGCTCGACAGGCCCCAATCAGCCCCAGCATTTT
CASSSTGPNQPQHF
>TRBD1|TRBV19|once|TRBJ2-4
TGTGCCAGTAGTACACAGGGGGTAGACAGAAACATTCAGTACTTC
CASSTQGVDRNIQYF
>-|TRBV19|-|TRBJ1-1
TGTGCCAGTAATTTTCGCGGGATCGCCACTGAAGCTTTCTTT
CASNFRGIATEAFF
>TRBD1|TRBV5-1|-|TRBJ2-1
TGCGCCTCCGGACAGGCCCTGGCCTACAATGAGCAGTTCTTC
CASGQALAYNEQFF
>-|TRBV2|-|TRBJ2-7
TGTGCCAGCCGCGGACAGCCCTACGAGCAGTACTTC
CASRGQPYEQYF
>-|TRBV19|few|TRBJ1-6
TGTGCCAGTAGGCAGGGTGCGGGGAATTCACCCCTCCACTTT
CASRQGAGNSPLHF
>-|TRBV10-3|-|TRBJ1-2
TGTGCCATCAGTGAGTCGGCGGGACCATATGGCTACACCTTC
CAISESAGPYGYTF
>-|TRBV2|-|TRBJ1-4
TGTGCCAGCAGGGGGCAGGGATATGAAAAACTGTTTTTT
CASRGQGYEKLFF
>-|TRBV10-2|-|TRBJ2-2
TGCGCCAGCAGTGAGCCGGGTGGCGGGAACACCGGGGAGCTGTTTTTT
CASSEPGGGNTGELFF
>-|TRBV19|-|TRBJ1-1
TGTGCCAGTAGCCACAGGGAAAAGGGCACTGAAGCTTTCTTT
CASSHREKGTEAFF
>TRBD1|TRBV7-8|-|TRBJ2-7
TGTGCCAGTATGACAGGGGGCTACGAGCAGTACTTC
CASMTGGYEQYF
>TRBD1|TRBV2|once|TRBJ2-7
TGTGCCAGCCTGGACACCGGGACAGGGAACTACGAGCAGTACTTC
CASLDTGTGNYEQYF
>-|TRBV7-6|once|TRBJ2-3
TGTGCCAGCAGCGTGAACCCAACCCCTCATCGGACAGATACGCAGTATTTT
CASSVNPTPHRTDTQYF
>TRBD1|TRBV11-3|once|TRBJ2-2
TGTGCCAGCAGCCCGGGACAGCTCGGAACCGGGGAGCTGTTTTTT
CASSPGQLGTGELFF
>-|TRBV3-1/TRBV3-2|-|TRBJ2-2
TGTGCCAGCAGCCAAGATTACACCCGGGAGCTGTTTTTT
CASSQDYTRELFF
>-|TRBV18|-|TRBJ2-5
TGTGCCAGCTCTCTTGGGACATCCTTATACCAAGAGACCCAGTACTTC
CASSLGTSLYQETQYF
>-|TRBV5-6|-|TRBJ1-6
TGTGCCAGCAATCACCGGGATCGTGGTTCACCCCTCCACTTT
CASNHRDRGSPLHF
>TRBD2|TRBV7-9|-|TRBJ2-5
TGTGCCAGCAGCCGAGTGGGTAGCGGGGGGCAAGAGACCCAGTACTTC
CASSRVGSGGQETQYF
>-|TRBV18|-|TRBJ1-5
TGTGCCAGCTCACCCCTAATCGGGGTTCAGCCCCAGCATTTT
CASSPLIGVQPQHF
>-|TRBV7-6|-|TRBJ1-3
TGTGCCAGCAGCTTTACAGAGAGCTCTGGAAACACCATATATTTT
CASSFTESSGNTIYF
>-|TRBV7-2|-|TRBJ1-6
TGTGCCAGCAGCTTAGTTCAGGGGTCCTCCTATAATTCACCCCTCCACTTT
CASSLVQGSSYNSPLHF
>-|TRBV24-1|once|TRBJ1-5
TGTGCCACCAGTGATTACAGGGAAGATCAGCCCCAGCATTTT
CATSDYREDQPQHF
>-|TRBV7-8|-|TRBJ1-2
TGTGCCAGCAGCCTGAGGGATAACTATGGCTACACCTTC
CASSLRDNYGYTF
>-|TRBV3-1/TRBV3-2|-|TRBJ1-4
TGTGCCAGCAGCCACGTCTTGGCAGGGTCTAATGAAAAACTGTTTTTT
CASSHVLAGSNEKLFF
>TRBD2|TRBV7-2|-|TRBJ2-3
TGTGCCAGCAGCTTGGGACTAGCGGGGGGGCGGACAGATACGCAGTATTTT
CASSLGLAGGRTDTQYF
>-|TRBV9|-|TRBJ2-7
TGTGCCAGCAGCGTAGACGGGGGTCGGGAGCAGTACTTC
CASSVDGGREQYF
>TRBD2|TRBV5-1|-|TRBJ2-3
TGCGCCAGCAGCCTCGAAGCGGGAATAGGGACAGATACGCAGTATTTT
CASSLEAGIGTDTQYF
>-|TRBV6-1|-|TRBJ1-1
TGTGCCAGCAGTGAAGGTCTGGGGAGGACTGAAGCTTTCTTT
CASSEGLGRTEAFF
>-|TRBV14|-|TRBJ2-7
TGTGCCAGCAGCCCGCGACTAGCCTACGAGCAGTACTTC
CASSPRLAYEQYF
>-|TRBV28|-|TRBJ2-2
TGTGCCAGCACCCTAGGAGGGGGCGTCAACACCGGGGAGCTGTTTTTT
CASTLGGGVNTGELFF
>-|TRBV5-1|-|TRBJ2-1
TGCGCCAGCAGCTTACAGAGCTCCTACAATGAGCAGTTCTTC
CASSLQSSYNEQFF
>TRBD1|TRBV4-2|-|TRBJ1-2
TGTGCCAGCAGCCAAGAGCGGGGATGGACAGGGACAGATGGCTACACCTTC
CASSQERGWTGTDGYTF
>TRBD2|TRBV7-2|-|TRBJ2-1
TGTGCCAGCAGCTTCGGGACTAGACTAGGCAATGAGCAGTTCTTC
CASSFGTRLGNEQFF
>-|TRBV6-5|-|TRBJ1-4
TGTGCCAGCAGTCCAGGGTTCACTAATGAAAAACTGTTTTTT
CASSPGFTNEKLFF